A single sample gave rise to the 18 T cell receptor beta chains below, sequenced in a study of response to subunit inactivated influenza vaccine. MiXCR, run by TCRdb on the RT-PCR reads, gives a single entry per CDR3 protein. The sample lists around 200,000 distinct CDR3 sequences; approximately 15% were seen once. The source material was CD8+ T cells sorted from PBMCs, sampled less than 6 days after vaccination. The receptors were sampled from a man between 50 and 59 years old who received an inactivated influenza vaccine.

This clonotype was seen a few times. V gene TRBV4-2 combines with J gene TRBJ2-3, with 7 bases that match TRBD2. Germline V CDR1 and CDR2: LGHNA, YNFKEQ. The V segment lost 4 bases and the J segment 0 bases; nucleotides outside the gene matches: 4. The CDR3 has 15 residues. This chain's CDR3 is CASSPGTTSTDTQYF. In DNA form, the CDR3 reads TGTGCCAGCAGCCCCGGGACTACTAGCACAGATACGCAGTATTTT.

This clonotype has only a few counts. The chain employs TRBV20-1 and TRBJ1-6; D remains unclear. This CDR3 region has 14 residues. Germline lookup yields CDR1 DFQATT and CDR2 SNEGSKA (reference sequence). The ends were cut back, 1 base at V and 4 bases at J, with 8 bases in the middle. CDR3 loop: CSARVLPYNSPLHF. As DNA, the CDR3 is TGCAGTGCTAGAGTACTGCCATATAATTCACCCCTCCACTTT.

This clonotype was observed a few times. The J gene is TRBJ2-1, the V gene TRBV14; 8 bases agree with TRBD2. CDR1 SGHDN and CDR2 FVKESK come from the germline V gene. This CDR3 is built from 16 residues. V lost 2 bases to trimming and J lost 3 bases; unmatched junction nucleotides: 6. In nucleotides, the CDR3 is TGTGCCAGCAGCCAATTCGGGGGGGCCTTCTACAATGAGCAGTTCTTC. It translates to CASSQFGGAFYNEQFF.

This clonotype was observed a few times. V gene TRBV5-1 combines with J gene TRBJ2-2, with a tentative D call TRBD1 (5 bases). There are 16 residues in the CDR3. Germline CDR1 reads SGHRS; CDR2 reads YFSETQ. With 4 bases removed from V and 1 base from J, the gap between germline ends came to 14 bases. The CDR3 loop reads CASSHPTEVNTGELFF. The CDR3 DNA reads TGCGCCAGCAGCCACCCGACAGAGGTGAACACCGGGGAGCTGTTTTTT.

Only a few counts were recorded for this clonotype. This rearrangement joins TRBV9 to TRBJ2-7; TRBD2 aligns across 13 bases. J lost 3 bases, V lost 4 bases, and 4 bases had no gene match. The CDR3 has 15 residues. Germline V gene lookup returns CDR1 SGDLS and CDR2 YYNGEE. The CDR3 reads CASSPGTSGIYEQYF. The CDR3 DNA follows: TGTGCCAGCAGCCCGGGGACTAGCGGGATCTACGAGCAGTACTTC.

CDR3 amino acids: CATSRARQGADNEQFF. The CDR3 nucleotides read TGTGCCACCAGCAGAGCTCGGCAGGGGGCTGACAATGAGCAGTTCTTC. The V call is TRBV15, the J call TRBJ2-1; TRBD1 agrees at 8 bases. CDR1 LNHNV and CDR2 YYDKDF come from the germline V gene (reference sequence). With V trimmed by 1 base and J by 5 bases, 7 bases remained unmatched. There are 16 residues in the CDR3. Drawing the rest from reference TRBV15 and TRBJ2-1, the complete variable domain is DAMVIQNPRYQVTQFGKPVTLSCSQTLNHNVMYWYQQKSSQAPKLLFHYYDKDFNNEADTPDNFQSRRPNTSFCFLDIRSPGLGDTAMYLCATSRARQGADNEQFFGPGTRLTVL.

The chain joins TRBV7-9 to TRBJ1-1; D perhaps matches TRBD1 (5 bases). Germline V CDR1 and CDR2: SEHNR, FQNEAQ (reference sequence). Trimming pared 6 bases from V and 5 bases from J, leaving 19 bases between. CDR3 size: 15 residues. The CDR3 reads CASSRGDLFKTEAFF. CDR3 coding DNA: TGTGCCAGCAGTCGAGGGGACCTCTTTAAGACTGAAGCTTTCTTT.

This clonotype was seen ten or more times. The chain recombines TRBV4-3 with TRBJ2-2; D is perhaps TRBD1 (6 bases). CDR1 and CDR2 from the germline V gene are LGHNA and YSLEER. The ends were cut back, 0 bases at V and 6 bases at J, with 20 bases in the middle. There are 18 residues in the CDR3. The CDR3 DNA reads TGCGCCAGCAGCCAAGATCGGGTTGAATCAGGGGATCCCGGGGAGCTGTTTTTT. As protein: CASSQDRVESGDPGELFF.

This clonotype has more than one count but fewer than ten. V and J are TRBV11-1 and TRBJ2-7, with D possibly matching TRBD2 (6 bases). Trimming took off 1 base at V and 3 bases at J, with 10 bases between the two ends. CDR1 and CDR2 (germline): SGHAT, FQDESV (reference sequence). The CDR3 has 14 amino acids. The CDR3 sequence: CASSLGSGGYEQYF. In DNA, the CDR3 is TGTGCCAGCAGCTTAGGTTCCGGGGGCTACGAGCAGTACTTC.

This clonotype was picked up a small number of times. Mismatch with germline at one junction end may stem from a read error. This rearrangement joins TRBV4-2 to TRBJ2-7; D may match TRBD1 or TRBD2 (5 bases each). Germline CDR1 is LGHNA and CDR2 is YNFKEQ. The CDR3 runs 15 residues. The DNA of the CDR3 is TGTGCCAGCAGCCAAATGGGCCGGGGCTCCCACGAGCAGTACTTC. Amino acid sequence: CASSQMGRGSHEQYF.

This chain links TRBV3-1 with TRBJ2-3, with 9 bases matching TRBD2. The CDR3 is 18 residues long. Germline assignment: CDR1 LGHDT and CDR2 YNNKEL (reference sequence). In DNA form, the CDR3 reads TGTACCATCAGCCACAGGGGAACCGCGGGAGGGCGGGGAGATACGCAGTATTTT. This sequence encodes CTISHRGTAGGRGDTQYF.

The rearrangement uses TRBV9 and TRBJ2-7; D is possibly TRBD1 or TRBD2 (7 bases each). CDR1 and CDR2 (germline): SGDLS, YYNGEE. CDR3 length equals 16 residues. V gave up 4 bases and J gave up 0 bases, with 17 bases separating them. CDR3 protein: CASSPGGGTASYEQYF. Written as DNA, the CDR3 is TGTGCCAGCAGCCCTGGGGGAGGGACAGCCTCCTACGAGCAGTACTTC.

The chain links TRBV12-3 or TRBV12-4 to TRBJ2-7; a possible D gene is TRBD1 (6 bases). CDR3 length equals 13 residues. V lost 3 bases and J 4 bases, leaving 10 bases between the germline ends. The CDR3 here is CASSFSDSYEQYF. The CDR3 nucleotides are TGTGCCAGCAGTTTCTCGGACAGTTACGAGCAGTACTTC.

The chain has TRBV12-3 or TRBV12-4 and TRBJ2-1; 9 positions match TRBD1. This CDR3 spans 14 amino acids. V lost 6 bases and J lost 8; bases outside the gene matches: 8. The CDR3: CASRTGQGEDEQFF. In DNA form, the CDR3 reads TGTGCCAGCAGAACGGGACAGGGAGAGGATGAGCAGTTCTTC.

The chain has TRBV5-1 and TRBJ2-6; TRBD1 matches at 8 bases. With 1 base clipped from V and 2 bases from J, the junction kept 5 bases outside the gene matches. The CDR3 totals 17 residues. Germline lookup yields CDR1 SGHRS and CDR2 YFSETQ. CDR3: CASSLTGGSTGANVLTF. The CDR3 DNA sequence: TGCGCCAGCAGCTTGACAGGGGGGTCTACTGGGGCCAACGTCCTGACTTTC. The entire variable domain, with the rest obtained from reference TRBV5-1 and TRBJ2-6, is as follows: KAGVTQTPRYLIKTRGQQVTLSCSPISGHRSVSWYQQTPGQGLQFLFEYFSETQRNKGNFPGRFSGRQFSNSRSEMNVSTLELGDSALYLCASSLTGGSTGANVLTFGAGSRLTVL.

This clonotype was picked up a small number of times. A junction boundary mismatches the germline segment, possibly from a read error. This chain links TRBV12-3 or TRBV12-4 with TRBJ2-4; TRBD2 matches 7 bases. The CDR3 length is 13 residues. CDR3 in amino acids: CASSLGEGNIQYF. For the CDR3, the DNA is TGTGCCAGCAGCTTAGGGGAGGGAAACATTCAGTACTTC.

There are many counts of this clonotype. This chain uses TRBV12-3 or TRBV12-4 with TRBJ1-4; 10 nucleotides agree with TRBD1. The CDR3 is made up of 15 amino acids. The V segment lost 6 bases and the J segment 5 bases; nucleotides outside the gene matches: 6. The CDR3 spells CASSPPTGGNEKLFF. Here the CDR3 DNA reads TGTGCCAGCAGCCCTCCGACAGGGGGCAATGAAAAACTGTTTTTT.

This clonotype came up a few times. This chain links TRBV28 with TRBJ2-1, with D unresolved. The germline V and J ends were trimmed by 5 bases and 2 bases, with 7 bases remaining between them. Germline V gene data show CDR1 as MDHEN and CDR2 as SYDVKM. The CDR3 sequence is 13 residues long. CDR3 amino acids: CASSPRAYNEQFF. For the CDR3, the DNA is TGTGCCAGCAGTCCCCGGGCCTACAATGAGCAGTTCTTC.